This T cell receptor beta chain was documented in a study of blood T cells in healthy people across ages. In the study overall: Every two T cells gave about one barcoded beta molecule via template switching. Findings and limits, study-wide: Nothing was known about donor CMV status, and this possibly confounded expanded clonotype changes.

The sample holds one count of this clonotype. Its antigen is still unknown. Trimming pared 4 bases from V and 6 bases from J, leaving 14 bases between. The CDR3 runs 13 residues. Germline CDR1 SQVTM, CDR2 ANQGSEA. A second about 7 to 11 cycle PCR used barcoded and J-beta primers. TCRdb reprocessed the 5' RACE reads with MiXCR, giving one entry per CDR3 protein. The repertoire holds 600,000 to 900,000 distinct CDR3 sequences, with roughly 24% as singletons. These same data were also listed under a study on T cells of mothers and their children.

What was sequenced was blood. The sequence was obtained from a boy aged 10-17 years in good health. The genes are TRBV29-1 and TRBJ2-3; possibly TRBD2 for D (5 bases). The DNA of the CDR3 is TGCAGCGTTGCAGAAGCCCCGGGGGATACGCAGTATTTT. Translating gives CSVAEAPGDTQYF.